This TCR beta chain was retrieved from a study of post-analysis software for immune sequencing data (dated by TCRdb to 2013 to 2016). Notes on the research overall: Relapsing-remitting, secondary progressive and progressive-relapsing multiple sclerosis were recorded as disease courses, and subtype annotation was lacking for some patients. The patient repertoires were set against about 12 previously published healthy control repertoires from donors whose ages ranged from about 6 to 26 years. A subset of samples was prepared in parallel using single-end sample barcoding, then pooled and co-amplified after Illumina adapter ligation.

The germline V gene provides CDR1 SGHRS and CDR2 YFSETQ. Germline trimming amounts to 4 bases on V and 9 bases on J, with 10 as the count of junction bases outside the gene matches. The CDR3 spans 15 residues, from the cysteine through the phenylalanine. This entry keeps only the CDR3 DNA: 45 bases, framed from base 1. The library was made by PCR. The run used an Illumina HiSeq 2500. Unique molecular identifiers were incorporated into TCR beta cDNA libraries to reduce PCR and sequencing biases. Every 1 to 10 million input T cells yielded roughly 500,000 cDNA molecules, meaning each molecule approximated one T cell. The patient libraries were prepared and sequenced with the same protocol used for the earlier healthy control dataset. Within a given batch, samples were prepared together, multiplexed and sequenced on the same HiSeq lane. Per the authors' processing: Raw barcoded reads were processed with MIGEC, discarding single-read molecular identifier groups before consensus assembly and CDR3 extraction. VDJtools was used for post-analysis of the clonotype tables, and diversity was normalized by down-sampling every dataset to the size of the smallest sample. In repertoire overlap clustering, CDR3 amino acid sequences, but not nucleotide sequences, were matched to correct batch-related cross-sample contamination. TCRdb trimmed the raw reads at Q25, called clones with MiXCR and kept productive beta chains. When rows share a CDR3 protein, they turn into one entry using the most common DNA and genes. TCRdb's processing, not the authors', yielded these V and J calls. The sample data list fewer than 900,000 distinct CDR3 sequences, and about 43% of these were observed just once. The top ten clonotypes cover 4.9% of the sample.

Concerning this clonotype itself: Its antigen specificity is not known. Base qualities are not recorded, but no much larger clone differs from it by a single base.

TCR beta repertoires were profiled from peripheral blood of roughly 13 young patients with multiple sclerosis to demonstrate the VDJtools post-analysis software. The multiple sclerosis patients were children and adolescents ranging in age from roughly 6 to 16 years. The paper as a whole reports these results and caveats: Significantly lower normalized Chao1 diversity was found in multiple sclerosis patients than in controls, suggesting substantial peripheral T-cell clonal expansion. A handful of TRBV segments, including TRBV5-6, TRBV5-1 and TRBV20-1, were significantly more frequent in patients than controls. The multiple sclerosis patient group was slightly younger than the control group. Direct clustering with F measure showed strong co-clustering of samples prepared in the same batch, prompting a batch-effect correction.

The sequence is built from TRBV5-1 and TRBJ1-6; 7 central bases correspond to TRBD1. Material: blood. The origin of this receptor is a girl between 5 and 17 years old with multiple sclerosis. The DNA is TGCGCCAGCAGCCTAGAGCGGGACAGAGTTTCACCCCTCCACTTT. Its translation reads: CASSLERDRVSPLHF.